Listed below are T cell receptor beta chains from one sample, sequenced in a study of blood T cells in healthy people across ages. TCRdb itself ran the 5' RACE reads through MiXCR, one entry per CDR3 protein. The sample carries hundreds of thousands of distinct CDR3 sequences, around 30% recorded once. The sequenced sample was blood. The receptors come from a woman of 80 years or more in good health. Each CDR3 is given without its conserved first and last residue. A D gene is named only where the DNA matches it firmly.

d_call	v_call	cdr3_aa
TRBD1	TRBV7-2	ASRTGFYEQY
TRBD2	TRBV4-3	ASSQDSGGAFEQY
NA	TRBV7-9	ASTPGESNYGYT
NA	TRBV25-1	ASSESPPTWGTEAF
NA	TRBV29-1	SVRTTEQY
TRBD2	TRBV10-1	ASSEGFQRGLPISSTDTQY
NA	TRBV12-3/TRBV12-4	ASSSPGGGAGYGYT
TRBD2	TRBV12-3/TRBV12-4	ASRSLAGDSDVQY
NA	TRBV7-2	ASSLQLSSYNEQF
NA	TRBV5-1	ASRFTSEGGEKLF
TRBD1	TRBV12-3/TRBV12-4	ASSPRQGPPLH
TRBD1	TRBV29-1	SVRRGLVDTQY
NA	TRBV6-1	ASSPGQGSTEKLF
TRBD1	TRBV7-2	ASSLVWAGQGSYEQY
TRBD1	TRBV20-1	RGQGAGEVRYGDEKLF
TRBD1	TRBV12-3/TRBV12-4	ASSKDQGAVNEKLF
TRBD1	TRBV27	ASSLAAGGHYGYT
NA	TRBV7-2	ASSPVEETQY
NA	TRBV7-9	ASSLAGGNEQY
NA	TRBV7-9	ASGYGGGYEQY
TRBD2	TRBV27	AGNRLAGGLDAQY
NA	TRBV7-2	ASRDSGANVLT
NA	TRBV10-3	AISLGANYGYT
NA	TRBV12-3/TRBV12-4	ASSFYSDSGNTIY
NA	TRBV10-3	AISEGGRGNEQY
NA	TRBV6-5	ASSYFLNAEGTDTQY
TRBD1	TRBV30	AWSVARGLNEKLF
NA	TRBV28	AGSFKGGDEKLF
TRBD1	TRBV5-5	ASSPGTGVVLAF
TRBD2	TRBV27	AGSSRGGSRETQY
TRBD1	TRBV9	ASGLAGGANYGYT
NA	TRBV30	AWSAGLGTDTQY
TRBD1	TRBV6-5	ASSYSTGGEQY
NA	TRBV25-1	ASSDPHRGGAYNEQF
TRBD2	TRBV18	ASSPVFSGGANTDTQY
TRBD1	TRBV9	ASSVGDRGFTEQY